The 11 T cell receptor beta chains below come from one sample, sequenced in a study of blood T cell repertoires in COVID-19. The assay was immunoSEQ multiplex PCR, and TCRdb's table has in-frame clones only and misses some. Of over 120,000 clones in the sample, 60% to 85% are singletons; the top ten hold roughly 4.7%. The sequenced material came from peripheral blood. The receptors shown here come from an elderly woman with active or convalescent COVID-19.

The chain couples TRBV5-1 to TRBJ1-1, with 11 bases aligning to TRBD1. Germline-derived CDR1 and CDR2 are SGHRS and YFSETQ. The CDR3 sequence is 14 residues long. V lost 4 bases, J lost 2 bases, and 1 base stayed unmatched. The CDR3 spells CASSRTGGNTEAFF. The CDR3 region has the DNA TGCGCCAGCAGCCGGACAGGGGGCAACACTGAAGCTTTCTTT.

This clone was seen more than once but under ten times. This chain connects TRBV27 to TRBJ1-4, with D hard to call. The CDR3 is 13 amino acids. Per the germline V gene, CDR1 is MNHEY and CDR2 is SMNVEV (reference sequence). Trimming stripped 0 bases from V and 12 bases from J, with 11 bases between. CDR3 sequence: CASSLSGRTELFF. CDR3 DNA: TGTGCCAGCAGTTTATCCGGAAGGACTGAACTGTTTTTT.

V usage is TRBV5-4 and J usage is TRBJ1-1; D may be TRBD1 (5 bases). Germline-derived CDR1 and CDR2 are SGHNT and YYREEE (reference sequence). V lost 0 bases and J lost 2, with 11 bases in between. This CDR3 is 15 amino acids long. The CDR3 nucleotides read TGTGCCAGCAGCTTGGAGCTAGGGGTTAACACTGAAGCTTTCTTT. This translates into CASSLELGVNTEAFF.

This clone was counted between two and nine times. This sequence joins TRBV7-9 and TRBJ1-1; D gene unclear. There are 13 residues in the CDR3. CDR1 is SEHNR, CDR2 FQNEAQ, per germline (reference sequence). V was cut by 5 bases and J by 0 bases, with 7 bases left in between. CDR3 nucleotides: TGTGCCAGCAGCCGGGAGATGAACACTGAAGCTTTCTTT. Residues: CASSREMNTEAFF.

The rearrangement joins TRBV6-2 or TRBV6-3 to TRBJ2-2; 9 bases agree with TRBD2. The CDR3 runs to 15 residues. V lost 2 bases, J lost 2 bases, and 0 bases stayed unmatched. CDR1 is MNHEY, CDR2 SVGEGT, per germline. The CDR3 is CASSYGTSNTGELFF. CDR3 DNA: TGTGCCAGCAGTTACGGGACTAGCAACACCGGGGAGCTGTTTTTT.

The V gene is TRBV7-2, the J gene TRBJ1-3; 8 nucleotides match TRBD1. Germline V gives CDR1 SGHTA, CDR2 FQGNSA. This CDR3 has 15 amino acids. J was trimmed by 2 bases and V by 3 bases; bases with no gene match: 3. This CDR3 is CASSFQGAPGNTIYF. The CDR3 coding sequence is TGTGCCAGCAGCTTCCAGGGGGCGCCTGGAAACACCATATATTTT.

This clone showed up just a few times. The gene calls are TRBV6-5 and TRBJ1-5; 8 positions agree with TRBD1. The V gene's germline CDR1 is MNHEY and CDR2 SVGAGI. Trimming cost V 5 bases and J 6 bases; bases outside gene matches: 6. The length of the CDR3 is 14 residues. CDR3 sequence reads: CASSRGQGFQPQHF. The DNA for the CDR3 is TGTGCCAGCAGTCGAGGACAGGGATTTCAGCCCCAGCATTTT.

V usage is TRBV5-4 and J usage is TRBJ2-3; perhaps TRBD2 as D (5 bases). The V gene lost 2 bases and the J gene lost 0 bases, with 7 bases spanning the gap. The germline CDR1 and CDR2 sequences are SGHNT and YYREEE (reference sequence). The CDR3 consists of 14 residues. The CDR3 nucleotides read TGTGCCAGCAGCTTTCGGACTAGCACAGATACGCAGTATTTT. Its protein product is CASSFRTSTDTQYF.

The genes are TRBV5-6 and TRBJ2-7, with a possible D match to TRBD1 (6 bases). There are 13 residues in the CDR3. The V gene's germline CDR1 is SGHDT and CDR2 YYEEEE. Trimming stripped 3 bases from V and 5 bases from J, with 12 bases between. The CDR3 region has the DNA TGTGCCAGCAGCTGGGCAGGGGTCGACGAGCAGTACTTC. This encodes CASSWAGVDEQYF.

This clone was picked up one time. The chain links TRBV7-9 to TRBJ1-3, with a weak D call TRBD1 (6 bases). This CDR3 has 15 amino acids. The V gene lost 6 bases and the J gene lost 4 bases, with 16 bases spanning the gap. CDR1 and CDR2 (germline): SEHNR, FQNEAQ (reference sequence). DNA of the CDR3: TGTGCCAGCAGGAAGACTCAGGGGCTGGGAAACACCATATATTTT. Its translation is CASRKTQGLGNTIYF.

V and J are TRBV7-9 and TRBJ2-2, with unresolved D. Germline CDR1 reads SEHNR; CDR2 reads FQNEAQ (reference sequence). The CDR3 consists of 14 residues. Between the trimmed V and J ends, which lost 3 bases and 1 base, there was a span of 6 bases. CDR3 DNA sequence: TGTGCCAGCAGCTTTGCAGGGAACACCGGGGAGCTGTTTTTT. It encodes CASSFAGNTGELFF.